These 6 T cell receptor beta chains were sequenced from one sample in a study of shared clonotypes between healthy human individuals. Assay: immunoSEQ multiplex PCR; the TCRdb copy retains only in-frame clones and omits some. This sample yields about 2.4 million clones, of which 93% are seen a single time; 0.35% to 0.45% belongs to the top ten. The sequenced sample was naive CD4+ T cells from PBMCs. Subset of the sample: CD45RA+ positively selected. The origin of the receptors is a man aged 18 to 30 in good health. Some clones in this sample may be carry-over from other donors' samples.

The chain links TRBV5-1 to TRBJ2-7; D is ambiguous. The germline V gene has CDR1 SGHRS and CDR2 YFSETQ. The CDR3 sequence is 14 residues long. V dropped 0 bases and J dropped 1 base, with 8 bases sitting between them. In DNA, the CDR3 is TGCGCCAGCAGCTTGGGCTTCCGGTCCTACGAGCAGTACTTC. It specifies CASSLGFRSYEQYF.

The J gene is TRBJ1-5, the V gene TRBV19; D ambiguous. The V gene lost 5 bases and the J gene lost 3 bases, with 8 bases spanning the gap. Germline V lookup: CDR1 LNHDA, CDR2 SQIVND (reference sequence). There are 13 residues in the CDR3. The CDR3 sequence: CASSGLPNQPQHF. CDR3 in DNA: TGTGCCAGTAGTGGGCTGCCCAATCAGCCCCAGCATTTT.

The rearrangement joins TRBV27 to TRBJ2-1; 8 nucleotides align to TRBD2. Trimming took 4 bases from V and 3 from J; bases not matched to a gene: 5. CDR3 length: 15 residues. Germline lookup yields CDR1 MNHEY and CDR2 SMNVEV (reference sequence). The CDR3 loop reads CASSSRLARYNEQFF. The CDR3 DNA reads TGTGCCAGCAGTTCCCGACTAGCGCGCTACAATGAGCAGTTCTTC.

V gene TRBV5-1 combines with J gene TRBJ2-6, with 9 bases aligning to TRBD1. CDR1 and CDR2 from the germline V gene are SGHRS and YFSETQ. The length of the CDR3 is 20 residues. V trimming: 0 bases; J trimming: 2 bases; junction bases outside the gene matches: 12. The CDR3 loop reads CASSLDSPGQGFAGANVLTF. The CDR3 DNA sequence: TGCGCCAGCAGCTTGGACTCCCCGGGACAGGGATTCGCTGGGGCCAACGTCCTGACTTTC.

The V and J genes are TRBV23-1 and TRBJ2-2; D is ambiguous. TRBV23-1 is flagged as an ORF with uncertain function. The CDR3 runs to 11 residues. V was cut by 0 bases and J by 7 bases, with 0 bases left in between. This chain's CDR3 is CASSQSGELFF. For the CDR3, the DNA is TGCGCCAGCAGTCAATCCGGGGAGCTGTTTTTT.

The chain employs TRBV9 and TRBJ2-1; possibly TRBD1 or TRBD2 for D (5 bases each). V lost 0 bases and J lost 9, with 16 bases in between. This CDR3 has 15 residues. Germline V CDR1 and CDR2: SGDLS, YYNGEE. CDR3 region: CASSVGGTLDSEQFF. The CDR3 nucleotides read TGTGCCAGCAGCGTAGGGGGGACCCTTGATTCTGAGCAGTTCTTC. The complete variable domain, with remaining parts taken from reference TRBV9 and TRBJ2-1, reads DSGVTQTPKHLITATGQRVTLRCSPRSGDLSVYWYQQSLDQGLQFLIQYYNGEERAKGNILERFSAQQFPDLHSELNLSSLELGDSALYFCASSVGGTLDSEQFFGPGTRLTVL.